This note documents a single T cell receptor (beta chain) sequence. Produced via immunoSEQ multiplex PCR; TCRdb's table is partial and in-frame only. The data contain about 220,000 clones, about 85% of them singletons. This sample was taken from a study of blood T cell repertoires in COVID-19. The overall study: Material from acute and convalescent COVID-19 was sourced from the United States, Italy and Spain. Sources were T cells, B-cell-depleted T cells, or PBMCs; the material itself was cDNA or gDNA.

The junction had 4 bases not matched to a gene; V was cut back by 7 bases and J by 4 bases. The CDR3 loop spans 13 amino acids. The clonotype originates from a woman aged 55-69 years who had recovered from COVID-19. This sequence joins TRBV12-3 or TRBV12-4 and TRBJ2-7, with 10 bases identical to TRBD2. Material: peripheral blood. CDR3 bases: TGTGCCAGCATAACTAGCGGGGTGTACGAGCAGTACTTC. Encoded protein: CASITSGVYEQYF.